The clone carrying this TCR beta chain was observed many times. The CDR3 extends over 16 amino acids. V was clipped by 1 base and J by 4 bases; unmatched bases: 6. Germline V CDR1 and CDR2: SGHRS, YFSETQ. This record belongs to a study of T-cell reconstitution after alpha-beta-depleted transplantation in children. Using unique molecular identifiers, the investigators prepared the TCRbeta library. MiXCR, run by TCRdb on the PCR reads, gives a single entry per CDR3 protein. Here the sample spans a few hundred thousand distinct CDR3 sequences, 10% to 15% being singletons. The V gene is TRBV5-1, the J gene TRBJ2-5; TRBD1 matches 11 bases. Sequenced here: PBMCs, mostly from graft donor cells, sampled 360 days after TCRalphabeta/CD19-depleted stem cell transplant. This TCR was sampled from a male patient aged 5 to 17 who had a stem cell transplant for acute myeloid leukemia, so the T cells may come from the graft donor. The CDR3 sequence is CASSLFRTGGGETQYF. The CDR3, as DNA: TGCGCCAGCAGCTTGTTCCGGACAGGGGGCGGAGAGACCCAGTACTTC. Together with reference TRBV5-1 and TRBJ2-5, the CDR3 gives the full variable domain: KAGVTQTPRYLIKTRGQQVTLSCSPISGHRSVSWYQQTPGQGLQFLFEYFSETQRNKGNFPGRFSGRQFSNSRSEMNVSTLELGDSALYLCASSLFRTGGGETQYFGPGTRLLVL.